Detailed here is one TCR beta chain. V lost 6 bases, J lost 7 bases, and 20 bases lay in between. This CDR3 has 15 amino acids. Looked up from germline, CDR1 is MDHEN and CDR2 is SYDVKM. This entry comes from a study of T cell responses to AZD1222 COVID-19 vaccine. Sequencing used immunoSEQ multiplex PCR; TCRdb keeps in-frame clones, though not all of them. The sample holds tens of thousands of clones; around 91% are singletons and the top ten take roughly 31%. The J gene is TRBJ2-3, the V gene TRBV28; D might be TRBD1 (5 bases). The source of this sequence is an adult in good health. Specimen: peripheral blood, collected on day 0 of AZD1222 vaccination. The CDR3 sequence is CASSLGARSRNTQYF. CDR3 sequence (DNA): TGTGCCAGCAGCCTTGGGGCCCGCTCGAGGAATACGCAGTATTTT.